The rows below give T cell receptor beta chains drawn from one sample of a study of CD8+ T cells in alopecia areata. Sequenced by immunoSEQ multiplex PCR; TCRdb stores in-frame clones only, minus some. The data hold about 110,000 clones, with approximately 60% observed a single time. Sequencing used CD8+ T cells sorted from blood. The receptors stem from a human donor in good health. Each CDR3 is given without its conserved first and last residue. D genes are given only for firm matches.

D: -; V: TRBV5-1; CDR3: ASSSTYEQY
D: -; V: TRBV9; CDR3: ASSVAPWQPQH
D: -; V: TRBV13; CDR3: ASSLEGEANYGYT
D: -; V: TRBV5-1; CDR3: ASSLAGTTTNEKLF
D: -; V: TRBV27; CDR3: ASSLSTPASTDTQY
D: -; V: TRBV30; CDR3: AWSVGRTEAF
D: TRBD1; V: TRBV7-8; CDR3: ASSLGVDRVYYGYT
D: TRBD1; V: TRBV25-1; CDR3: ASSEFVGGPYEQY
D: -; V: TRBV4-3; CDR3: ASSQDYGHYYEQY
D: TRBD1; V: TRBV5-1; CDR3: ASSSRTGGSQPQH
D: TRBD2; V: TRBV4-3; CDR3: ASSQAFGGAADTQY
D: TRBD1; V: TRBV4-3; CDR3: ASSQDDRGADTQY
D: -; V: TRBV13; CDR3: ASSLAGTSIQETQY
D: -; V: TRBV29-1; CDR3: SVGEYNEKLF
D: -; V: TRBV29-1; CDR3: SVKEGMNTEAF
D: -; V: TRBV2; CDR3: ASSERTQATETQY
D: -; V: TRBV30; CDR3: AWRGPGSYQYEQY
D: TRBD1; V: TRBV2; CDR3: ASREPDREAWQETQY
D: -; V: TRBV18; CDR3: ASSPPLFDLETQY
D: -; V: TRBV10-3; CDR3: AIPGALTGELF
D: -; V: TRBV29-1; CDR3: SVQGSRAARFGTQY
D: -; V: TRBV15; CDR3: ATSRDQLNEQF
D: -; V: TRBV2; CDR3: ASSSYGTLFPSLNTEAF
D: -; V: TRBV7-9; CDR3: ASCDGSYEQY
D: -; V: TRBV14; CDR3: ASRVNTEAF
D: -; V: TRBV28; CDR3: ASSLLDPSTDTQY
D: -; V: TRBV25-1; CDR3: ASSECLPFMNTEAF
D: -; V: TRBV29-1; CDR3: SVEDGEYNEQF
D: -; V: TRBV5-1; CDR3: ASSTGYGYT
D: -; V: TRBV30; CDR3: AWSVGAGSGNTIY
D: -; V: TRBV6-5; CDR3: ASSPGVLEPEAF
D: -; V: TRBV7-9; CDR3: ASSSLEEKLF
D: -; V: TRBV13; CDR3: ASSLGAFPYEQY
D: TRBD1; V: TRBV5-1; CDR3: ASSLPQGASGELF
D: -; V: TRBV7-7; CDR3: ASSFGQGGSSYEQY
D: -; V: TRBV7-2; CDR3: ASSSLGGTQETQY
D: -; V: TRBV4-1; CDR3: ASSQVGRLGEQF
D: -; V: TRBV19; CDR3: ASTSVGGLHYNEQF
D: TRBD1; V: TRBV28; CDR3: ASGGQGLYEQY
D: -; V: TRBV11-2; CDR3: ASSLGAGTDTQY
D: TRBD1; V: TRBV5-1; CDR3: ASSLVTGNYEQY
D: -; V: TRBV2; CDR3: ASSEEIGGLSSYEQY
D: -; V: TRBV14; CDR3: ASSQFLGPLH
D: -; V: TRBV30; CDR3: AWAAGSGNTIY
D: -; V: TRBV2; CDR3: ASLRWDLDTQY
D: -; V: TRBV13; CDR3: ASSSGPSVGYGYT
D: -; V: TRBV27; CDR3: ASSLYPDPAEAF
D: TRBD1; V: TRBV25-1; CDR3: ASSDRGWGTDTQY
D: TRBD2; V: TRBV25-1; CDR3: ASMGLAGGGQF
D: TRBD1; V: TRBV5-6; CDR3: ASSLGTGGPEAF
D: -; V: TRBV4-2; CDR3: ASSQGPLDTEAF
D: -; V: TRBV18; CDR3: ASSDDTGLNTEAF
D: TRBD2; V: TRBV29-1; CDR3: SVEGLETSGGDYNEQF